The next 21 T cell receptor beta chains were all read from a single sample in a study of blood T cell repertoires in COVID-19. Libraries were prepared by immunoSEQ multiplex PCR; TCRdb keeps only in-frame clonotypes and omits some of them. The sample includes roughly 200,000 clones, around four fifths of them seen just once. What was sequenced was peripheral blood. The receptors were gathered from a woman older than 75 with COVID-19, enrolled during active disease.

The rearrangement links TRBV18 to TRBJ2-4, with D possibly TRBD1 on 6 matching bases. This CDR3 has 15 residues. Germline CDR1 and CDR2: KGHSH and LQKENI. V was shortened by 6 bases and J by 4 bases, with 16 bases between the two germline ends. Written as DNA, the CDR3 is TGTGCCAGCTCGTTAGGACAGACCTCGAAAAACATTCAGTACTTC. Protein sequence: CASSLGQTSKNIQYF.

The rearrangement joins TRBV27 to TRBJ1-4; maybe TRBD1 (5 bases). The CDR3 sequence is 15 residues long. Trimming shortened V by 5 bases and J by 4 bases, and 14 bases separated the two germline ends. CDR1 and CDR2 (germline): MNHEY, SMNVEV (reference sequence). The CDR3 here is CASSTETELNEKLFF. CDR3 DNA: TGTGCCAGCAGTACTGAGACAGAACTTAATGAAAAACTGTTTTTT.

The chain couples TRBV6-4 to TRBJ2-5; TRBD2 matches at 7 bases. Germline-derived CDR1 and CDR2 are MRHNA and SNTAGT. The CDR3 is 17 amino acids. The V gene end was trimmed by 5 bases and the J gene end by 5 bases; junction bases not matched to a gene: 17. In DNA form, the CDR3 reads TGTGCCAGCAGTCCCCACCAAGGTGGCGGGGGTGGTGAGACCCAGTACTTC. It yields the protein CASSPHQGGGGGETQYF.

The chain has TRBV25-1 and TRBJ2-3; 10 nucleotides match TRBD2. This CDR3 is 15 amino acids long. The germline CDR1 and CDR2 sequences are MGHDK and SYGVNS. Trimming took 10 bases from V and 2 from J; bases not matched to a gene: 9. This CDR3 reads CATSPTSGHTDTQYF. The CDR3 DNA reads TGTGCCACCTCACCGACTAGCGGGCACACAGATACGCAGTATTTT.

The chain links TRBV10-1 to TRBJ1-5; tentative D call: TRBD1 (6 bases). The CDR3 loop spans 13 amino acids. The V end lost 3 bases, the J end lost 6 bases, and 9 bases lay between the germline ends. Per the germline V gene, CDR1 is WNHNN and CDR2 is SYGVQD (reference sequence). CDR3: CASSDSGVQPQHF. In nucleotides, the CDR3 is TGCGCCAGCAGTGATTCAGGGGTTCAGCCCCAGCATTTT.

A single count supports this clone. This rearrangement joins TRBV3-1 (or the pseudogene TRBV3-2) to TRBJ1-1; TRBD1 matches 8 bases. CDR3 length: 14 residues. The J segment lost 5 bases and the V segment lost 2 bases, leaving 4 bases of the junction unmatched. In germline, CDR1 is LGHDT, CDR2 YNNKEL (reference sequence). Written as DNA, the CDR3 is TGTGCCAGCAGCCAAAGCGACAGGGGAACTGAAGCTTTCTTT. Translating it yields CASSQSDRGTEAFF.

J is TRBJ2-3 and V is TRBV29-1, with D possibly TRBD1 on 8 matching bases. The V end lost 7 bases, the J end lost 3 bases, and 20 bases lay between the germline ends. There are 15 residues in the CDR3. Germline-derived CDR1 and CDR2 are SQVTM and ANQGSEA. The CDR3 is CSGIYRGRGTDTQYF. For the CDR3, the DNA is TGCAGCGGGATATACAGGGGGAGGGGGACAGATACGCAGTATTTT.

The rearrangement links TRBV7-9 to TRBJ1-1; a weak D match, TRBD1 (6 bases). CDR1 SEHNR and CDR2 FQNEAQ come from the germline V gene (reference sequence). This CDR3 has 15 amino acids. V lost 0 bases and J 2 bases, leaving 10 bases between the germline ends. CDR3 loop: CASSLAGALNTEAFF. CDR3 coding DNA: TGTGCCAGCAGCTTAGCGGGGGCTCTTAACACTGAAGCTTTCTTT. Variable domain in full (rest from reference TRBV7-9 and TRBJ1-1): DTGVSQNPRHKITKRGQNVTFRCDPISEHNRLYWYRQTLGQGPEFLTYFQNEAQLEKSRLLSDRFSAERPKGSFSTLEIQRTEQGDSAMYLCASSLAGALNTEAFFGQGTRLTVV.

This clone turned up a few times. The rearrangement uses TRBV7-2 and TRBJ2-1, with 7 bases aligning to TRBD2. V gave up 0 bases and J gave up 4 bases; unmatched junction bases: 3. Germline V gives CDR1 SGHTA, CDR2 FQGNSA. The CDR3 runs 15 residues. CDR3 nucleotide sequence: TGTGCCAGCAGCTTAGCAAGCGGGGTATACAATGAGCAGTTCTTC. It codes for CASSLASGVYNEQFF.

The chain employs TRBV12-3 or TRBV12-4 and TRBJ1-2; D gene unclear. The CDR3 loop spans 13 amino acids. With 3 bases removed from V and 5 bases from J, the gap between germline ends came to 10 bases. CDR3 nucleotides: TGTGCCAGCAGTTTGTACAGCTTGTATGGCTACACCTTC. Residues: CASSLYSLYGYTF.

The chain uses TRBV6-5 and TRBJ1-1, with unresolved D. This CDR3 is 14 amino acids long. Germline V gene data show CDR1 as MNHEY and CDR2 as SVGAGI. V was shortened by 7 bases and J by 0 bases, with 12 bases between the two germline ends. The CDR3: CASIPRFMNTEAFF. The CDR3 nucleotides read TGTGCCAGCATCCCACGGTTCATGAACACTGAAGCTTTCTTT.

The chain is built from TRBV7-2 and TRBJ1-2; D is perhaps TRBD1 (6 bases). This CDR3 spans 16 amino acids. Germline V gene data show CDR1 as SGHTA and CDR2 as FQGNSA. V was shortened by 0 bases and J by 3 bases, with 14 bases between the two germline ends. CDR3 protein: CASSLAPGARDYGYTF. The CDR3 DNA follows: TGTGCCAGCAGCTTAGCCCCAGGGGCCAGGGACTATGGCTACACCTTC. The complete variable domain, with remaining parts taken from reference TRBV7-2 and TRBJ1-2, reads GAGVSQSPSNKVTEKGKDVELRCDPISGHTALYWYRQSLGQGLEFLIYFQGNSAPDKSGLPSDRFSAERTGGSVSTLTIQRTQQEDSAVYLCASSLAPGARDYGYTFGSGTRLTVV.

This chain connects TRBV7-9 to TRBJ1-3; D perhaps matches TRBD1 (5 bases). Per the germline V gene, CDR1 is SEHNR and CDR2 is FQNEAQ (reference sequence). Trimming shortened V by 6 bases and J by 1 base, and 19 bases separated the two germline ends. CDR3 size: 17 residues. The DNA of the CDR3 is TGTGCCAGCAGTCTACCCCAGGGAAGAGAGTCTGGAAACACCATATATTTT. Its translation: CASSLPQGRESGNTIYF.

The rearrangement joins TRBV5-1 to TRBJ2-7, with 8 bases identical to TRBD1. Trimming cost V 2 bases and J 5 bases; bases outside gene matches: 9. Germline V CDR1 and CDR2: SGHRS, YFSETQ. The CDR3 loop spans 15 amino acids. The CDR3 is CASSLDEDRDHEQYF. The CDR3 DNA is TGCGCCAGCAGCTTAGACGAGGACAGGGACCACGAGCAGTACTTC.

In this sample, this clone turned up a few times. The rearrangement uses TRBV10-2 and TRBJ2-6; D gene uncertain. Trimming shortened V by 5 bases and J by 0 bases, and 5 bases separated the two germline ends. Germline V lookup: CDR1 WSHSY, CDR2 SAAADI. The length of the CDR3 is 14 residues. The CDR3 spells CASSTTSGANVLTF. CDR3 DNA sequence: TGCGCCAGCAGTACAACCTCTGGGGCCAACGTCCTGACTTTC.

The V and J genes are TRBV6-6 and TRBJ1-5; weak D call: TRBD1 (5 bases). Germline CDR1 is MNHNY and CDR2 is SVGAGI (reference sequence). CDR3 length equals 13 residues. Trimming took 5 bases from V and 5 from J, leaving 10 bases between them. The CDR3, as DNA: TGTGCCAGCAGTCCGGACACCCATCAGCCCCAGCATTTT. It codes for CASSPDTHQPQHF.

This clone has a single count. The rearrangement joins TRBV7-2 to TRBJ1-2, with 7 bases fitting TRBD1. Trimming cost V 5 bases and J 8 bases; bases outside gene matches: 5. Germline CDR1 reads SGHTA; CDR2 reads FQGNSA. The CDR3 totals 12 residues. The CDR3 DNA sequence: TGTGCCAGCAGCCAGGGGGGTCGGGGCTACACCTTC. It is translated as CASSQGGRGYTF.

The chain links TRBV6-6 to TRBJ2-5; a weak D match, TRBD1 (5 bases). V gave up 0 bases and J gave up 5 bases, with 13 bases separating them. The CDR3 runs to 15 residues. Looked up from germline, CDR1 is MNHNY and CDR2 is SVGAGI (reference sequence). The CDR3 DNA reads TGTGCCAGCAGTTACTCGGGGCCCGGGCTGGAGACCCAGTACTTC. As protein: CASSYSGPGLETQYF.

The chain is built from TRBV7-3 and TRBJ1-5; 7 bases map to TRBD1. CDR1 and CDR2 from the germline V gene are SGHTA and FQGTGA. The CDR3 spans 15 residues. V shed 0 bases and J 1 base; nucleotides not matched to a gene: 0. CDR3 bases: TGTGCCAGCAGCTTAACGGGACAGAGCAATCAGCCCCAGCATTTT. It encodes CASSLTGQSNQPQHF.

The chain is built from TRBV6-5 and TRBJ1-4; D is unresolved. Per the germline V gene, CDR1 is MNHEY and CDR2 is SVGAGI. The CDR3 sequence is 15 residues long. V lost 6 bases to trimming and J lost 3 bases, with 14 bases between them. Here the CDR3 reads CASRNIHMANEKLFF. DNA of the CDR3: TGTGCCAGCAGGAATATACATATGGCTAATGAAAAACTGTTTTTT.

The chain uses TRBV6-6 and TRBJ2-7; 9 positions agree with TRBD1. The CDR3 spans 12 residues. V trimming: 10 bases; J trimming: 3 bases; junction bases outside the gene matches: 4. Per germline, CDR1 MNHNY and CDR2 SVGAGI (reference sequence). The CDR3 DNA sequence: TGTGCCACCCGGACAGGGGACTACGAGCAGTACGTC. This gives the protein CATRTGDYEQYV.